One and the same sample provided the 26 T cell receptor beta chains below, sequenced in a study of T cells in Graves' hyperthyroidism and ophthalmopathy. RNA transcripts served as the template for amplifying TCR beta CDR3 regions. TCR CDR3 underwent first-round RT-PCR with the HTBI primer set. TCRdb reprocessed the multiplex PCR reads via MiXCR and lists one record per CDR3 protein. Of around 450,000 distinct CDR3 sequences listed, roughly an eighth are singletons. Sequencing was done on a sample of blood. The receptors originated from a woman younger than 30 with Graves' hyperthyroidism.

This clonotype has a handful of counts. V usage is TRBV7-2 and J usage is TRBJ2-2; weak D call: TRBD1 (7 bases). With 6 bases removed from V and 7 bases from J, the gap between germline ends came to 18 bases. CDR3 length: 15 residues. CDR1 SGHTA and CDR2 FQGNSA come from the germline V gene. This CDR3 is CASSPGGNPVGELFF. CDR3 DNA sequence: TGTGCCAGCAGTCCAGGGGGGAACCCGGTCGGGGAGCTGTTTTTT.

The sample holds a few counts of this clonotype. The chain recombines TRBV27 with TRBJ1-6; D is uncertain. Trimming removed 5 bases from V and 6 bases from J, with 8 bases in between. Germline values: CDR1 MNHEY, CDR2 SMNVEV (reference sequence). This CDR3 region has 13 residues. CDR3 DNA: TGTGCCAGCAGTCCCTTCACTAATTCACCCCTCCACTTT. This encodes CASSPFTNSPLHF.

The V gene is TRBV7-9, the J gene TRBJ1-5, with 8 nucleotides matching TRBD1. Trimming took 1 base from V and 3 from J; bases not matched to a gene: 8. Germline V gene lookup returns CDR1 SEHNR and CDR2 FQNEAQ (reference sequence). The CDR3 sequence is 17 residues long. The CDR3 sequence is CASSLGGGTGVNQPQHF. DNA for the CDR3: TGTGCCAGCAGCTTAGGGGGCGGGACAGGAGTCAATCAGCCCCAGCATTTT.

The CDR3 here is CASSPKRGLAGRVAGELFF. DNA of the CDR3: TGTGCCAGTAGTCCCAAACGAGGGTTAGCGGGGAGGGTCGCCGGGGAGCTGTTTTTT. The chain links TRBV19 to TRBJ2-2; TRBD2 aligns across 8 bases. Germline trimming cut 5 bases from V and 6 bases from J; bases unmatched to any gene: 20. Germline assignment: CDR1 LNHDA and CDR2 SQIVND (reference sequence). This CDR3 spans 19 amino acids.

This clonotype was seen a handful of times. The rearrangement links TRBV9 to TRBJ2-1; D may be TRBD2 (7 bases). Trimming shortened V by 0 bases and J by 7 bases, and 14 bases separated the two germline ends. This CDR3 has 15 residues. Germline CDR1 is SGDLS and CDR2 is YYNGEE. The CDR3 protein is CASSVGGRESNEQFF. The CDR3 region has the DNA TGTGCCAGCAGCGTAGGGGGGCGGGAGTCGAATGAGCAGTTCTTC.

This chain joins TRBV6-2 or TRBV6-3 and TRBJ2-4, with 13 nucleotides matching TRBD2. The CDR3 loop spans 15 amino acids. The V gene's germline CDR1 is MNHEY and CDR2 SVGEGT. The V segment lost 2 bases and the J segment 7 bases; nucleotides outside the gene matches: 2. DNA for the CDR3: TGTGCCAGCAGTTACGCACTAGCGGGAGGGAACATTCAGTACTTC. This translates into CASSYALAGGNIQYF.

The chain uses TRBV7-8 and TRBJ1-1, with D tentatively TRBD1 (6 bases). The V end was cut by 4 bases, the J end by 8 bases, with 17 bases between. Germline CDR1 is SGHVS and CDR2 is FQNEAQ. This CDR3 comprises 14 residues. DNA of the CDR3: TGTGCCAGCAGCTCCAAACAGGGTGTGAGCGAAGCTTTCTTT. This codes for CASSSKQGVSEAFF.

At least ten counts were recorded for this clonotype. The chain combines TRBV7-2 with TRBJ2-7; D is unresolved. The CDR3 runs 14 residues. V was cut by 1 base and J by 3 bases, with 10 bases left in between. The germline CDR1 and CDR2 sequences are SGHTA and FQGNSA. CDR3 protein: CASSLVRTHYEQYF. The CDR3 DNA sequence: TGTGCCAGCAGCTTAGTACGAACACACTACGAGCAGTACTTC.

This clonotype showed up just a few times. The chain couples TRBV10-2 to TRBJ1-2; D gene unclear. Germline CDR1 WSHSY, CDR2 SAAADI. The CDR3 runs to 13 residues. The V end was cut by 3 bases, the J end by 4 bases, with 9 bases between. The CDR3 region is CASSDQALYGYTF. Here the CDR3 DNA reads TGCGCCAGCAGTGACCAGGCCCTCTATGGCTACACCTTC.

Many counts were recorded for this clonotype. The chain's CDR3 is CASSEWRLYNEQFF. Here the CDR3 DNA reads TGTGCCAGCAGTGAATGGAGACTCTACAATGAGCAGTTCTTC. J is TRBJ2-1 and V is TRBV6-1; D remains ambiguous. The CDR3 has 14 residues. Per the germline V gene, CDR1 is MNHNS and CDR2 is SASEGT. Trimming took off 2 bases at V and 3 bases at J, with 8 bases between the two ends.

This clonotype has a handful of counts. One end of the junction is discordant with germline, which a read error may explain. The J gene is TRBJ2-3, the V gene TRBV7-6; 7 nucleotides align to TRBD1. The CDR3 loop spans 17 amino acids. The germline CDR1 and CDR2 sequences are SGHVS and FNYEAQ. The DNA for the CDR3 is TGTGCCAGCAGCTTTGACGACAGGGTTCAACCCACATATACGCAGTATTTT. Its translation is CASSFDDRVQPTYTQYF.

This clonotype showed up many times. The rearrangement links TRBV20-1 to TRBJ2-7, with D maybe TRBD2 (6 bases). Germline V lookup: CDR1 DFQATT, CDR2 SNEGSKA (reference sequence). The V end lost 2 bases, the J end lost 5 bases, and 10 bases lay between the germline ends. This CDR3 spans 12 amino acids. The CDR3 is CSARTGVDEQYF. The CDR3 coding sequence is TGCAGTGCTAGAACGGGAGTCGACGAGCAGTACTTC.

This clonotype was seen a handful of times. The V call is TRBV27, the J call TRBJ1-6, with 8 nucleotides matching TRBD1. Germline V CDR1 and CDR2: MNHEY, SMNVEV (reference sequence). The CDR3 length is 13 residues. The V gene end was trimmed by 6 bases and the J gene end by 9 bases; junction bases not matched to a gene: 4. The DNA of the CDR3 is TGTGCCAGCAGGACAGGGGAAGGTTCACCCCTCCACTTT. Residues: CASRTGEGSPLHF.

This clonotype was counted many times. The rearrangement joins TRBV11-3 to TRBJ2-1, with 13 bases aligning to TRBD2. Germline loops: CDR1 SGHNT, CDR2 YENEEA. The V and J ends lost 5 bases and 8 bases, in that order; junction bases with no gene match: 12. The CDR3 spans 17 residues. The CDR3 coding sequence is TGTGCCAGCAGCCCCCGACTAGCGGGAGGTCGAGGGGATGAGCAGTTCTTC. Translation: CASSPRLAGGRGDEQFF.

Many counts were recorded for this clonotype. The chain combines TRBV6-2 or TRBV6-3 with TRBJ2-7, with D maybe TRBD2 (5 bases). There are 12 residues in the CDR3. Germline-derived CDR1 and CDR2 are MNHEY and SVGEGT. Trimming shortened V by 8 bases and J by 5 bases, and 13 bases separated the two germline ends. CDR3 loop: CASDGVRDEQYF. CDR3 nucleotide sequence: TGTGCCAGCGACGGGGTTAGAGACGAGCAGTACTTC.

This clonotype has ten or more counts. The chain joins TRBV30 to TRBJ1-6, with D hard to call. The CDR3 runs to 14 residues. V lost 3 bases and J 4 bases, leaving 10 bases between the germline ends. The germline V gene encodes CDR1 GTSNPN and CDR2 SVGIG (reference sequence). The CDR3 region is CAWSPGPYNSPLHF. For the CDR3, the DNA is TGTGCCTGGAGCCCTGGACCTTATAATTCACCCCTCCACTTT.

This clonotype was seen ten or more times. V gene TRBV6-1 combines with J gene TRBJ1-1, with D possibly TRBD1 on 6 matching bases. The germline V gene encodes CDR1 MNHNS and CDR2 SASEGT. The V gene lost 5 bases and the J gene lost 3 bases, with 16 bases spanning the gap. This CDR3 is 15 amino acids long. The DNA for the CDR3 is TGTGCCAGCAGTACGGCCGACAGGATAGACACTGAAGCTTTCTTT. It yields the protein CASSTADRIDTEAFF.

V gene TRBV6-1 combines with J gene TRBJ1-5; TRBD1 matches 7 bases. J lost 2 bases, V lost 6 bases, and 10 bases had no gene match. There are 16 residues in the CDR3. Germline loops: CDR1 MNHNS, CDR2 SASEGT. The CDR3 nucleotides are TGTGCCAGCAGCTCCTTTTTAGGGGGCGGCAATCAGCCCCAGCATTTT. This translates into CASSSFLGGGNQPQHF.

This clonotype was picked up many times. This chain connects TRBV10-3 to TRBJ1-5; 7 bases fit TRBD1. CDR1 and CDR2 (germline): ENHRY, SYGVKD. The CDR3 extends over 16 amino acids. Germline trimming cut 0 bases from V and 6 bases from J; bases unmatched to any gene: 8. This CDR3 is CAISESHRGDSQPQHF. CDR3 nucleotide sequence: TGTGCCATCAGTGAGTCGCATCGAGGGGACAGTCAGCCCCAGCATTTT.

The table lists this clonotype with many counts. This chain joins TRBV5-1 and TRBJ1-1; 7 nucleotides align to TRBD1. The V segment lost 1 base and the J segment 3 bases; nucleotides outside the gene matches: 3. Per the germline V gene, CDR1 is SGHRS and CDR2 is YFSETQ. The CDR3 loop spans 14 amino acids. The CDR3: CASSLTRGDTEAFF. The CDR3 DNA is TGCGCCAGCAGCTTGACCAGGGGGGACACTGAAGCTTTCTTT. Complete variable domain (other parts from reference TRBV5-1 and TRBJ1-1): KAGVTQTPRYLIKTRGQQVTLSCSPISGHRSVSWYQQTPGQGLQFLFEYFSETQRNKGNFPGRFSGRQFSNSRSEMNVSTLELGDSALYLCASSLTRGDTEAFFGQGTRLTVV.

This clonotype was counted ten times or more. The chain recombines TRBV5-1 with TRBJ2-1; 7 nucleotides agree with TRBD2. The germline V gene encodes CDR1 SGHRS and CDR2 YFSETQ. The CDR3 is 16 residues long. The junction had 7 bases not matched to a gene; V was cut back by 4 bases and J by 0 bases. CDR3 amino acids: CASSRGDGSSYNEQFF. CDR3 DNA sequence: TGCGCCAGCAGCCGGGGGGACGGGAGCTCCTACAATGAGCAGTTCTTC.

This clonotype has just a few counts. The chain links TRBV15 to TRBJ1-2; D might be TRBD1 (5 bases). Trimming removed 3 bases from V and 3 bases from J, with 8 bases in between. CDR1 and CDR2 from the germline V gene are LNHNV and YYDKDF (reference sequence). The CDR3 covers 13 residues. The CDR3 DNA is TGTGCCACCAGCAGGGGGACGGACTATGGCTACACCTTC. Protein: CATSRGTDYGYTF.

This clonotype occurred many times. This chain connects TRBV6-1 to TRBJ2-7, with 8 positions matching TRBD1. V was clipped by 6 bases and J by 3 bases; unmatched bases: 10. Germline CDR1 reads MNHNS; CDR2 reads SASEGT. This CDR3 spans 15 amino acids. This CDR3 reads CASSPPGQVFYEQYF. CDR3 sequence (DNA): TGTGCCAGCAGCCCGCCGGGACAGGTTTTCTACGAGCAGTACTTC.

This clonotype was seen at least ten times. The CDR3 DNA sequence: TGTGCCAGCAGCTCAGCTTGGGACTGGAACTACGAGCAGTACTTC. Encoded protein: CASSSAWDWNYEQYF. J is TRBJ2-7 and V is TRBV11-2, with D perhaps TRBD2 (6 bases). The CDR3 runs 15 residues. The germline V gene encodes CDR1 SGHAT and CDR2 FQNNGV. V shed 4 bases and J shed 3 bases, with 16 bases lying between them.

This clonotype was seen repeatedly, ten times or more. The chain carries TRBV30 and TRBJ1-5; the D gene is possibly TRBD1 (6 bases). CDR1 and CDR2 from the germline V gene are GTSNPN and SVGIG (reference sequence). The CDR3 covers 14 residues. Trimming shortened V by 5 bases and J by 4 bases, and 15 bases separated the two germline ends. The CDR3 bases are TGTGCCTGGGGCGGGACAATACGAAATCAGCCCCAGCATTTT. Amino acids: CAWGGTIRNQPQHF. The full variable domain, with the rest looked up from reference TRBV30 and TRBJ1-5, is SQTIHQWPATLVQPVGSPLSLECTVEGTSNPNLYWYRQAAGRGLQLLFYSVGIGQISSEVPQNLSASRPQDRQFILSSKKLLLSDSGFYLCAWGGTIRNQPQHFGDGTRLSIL.

The CDR3 DNA sequence: TGTGCCAGCAGTGCAGTAGCGGGGGAGACCCAGTACTTC. Encoded protein: CASSAVAGETQYF. This chain connects TRBV6-4 to TRBJ2-5, with TRBD2 matching over 8 bases. The CDR3 length is 13 residues. Unmatched junction bases numbered 3, after V lost 4 bases and J lost 5 bases. Germline V gives CDR1 MRHNA, CDR2 SNTAGT.